This TCR beta chain was identified in a study of T cells in Graves' hyperthyroidism and ophthalmopathy. Study observations and caveats: Researchers report that a 13 V-J model separated ophthalmopathy from stable hyperthyroidism.

Amplification targeted TCR beta CDR3 regions from RNA transcripts. First-round RT-PCR with HTBI primers amplified the TCR CDR3 region. TCRdb re-derived calls from the multiplex PCR reads in MiXCR, one entry per CDR3 protein. Of approximately 400,000 distinct CDR3 sequences detected, 15% to 19% appear once; the ten largest clones hold roughly a quarter. Of note for this clonotype: Its cognate antigen is unknown. The junction shows a germline mismatch at one end, possibly a read error.

The clonotype was recovered from a young woman with Graves' hyperthyroidism that later progressed to Graves' ophthalmopathy. The specimen was blood.

CDR3 residues: CASSLGGEDEKLFF. CDR3 nucleotide sequence: TGTGCCAGTAGTTTGGGAGGGGAGGATGAAAAACTGTTTTTT. This chain uses TRBV12-3 or TRBV12-4 with TRBJ1-4, with a tentative D call TRBD1 (5 bases). This CDR3 is 14 amino acids long.